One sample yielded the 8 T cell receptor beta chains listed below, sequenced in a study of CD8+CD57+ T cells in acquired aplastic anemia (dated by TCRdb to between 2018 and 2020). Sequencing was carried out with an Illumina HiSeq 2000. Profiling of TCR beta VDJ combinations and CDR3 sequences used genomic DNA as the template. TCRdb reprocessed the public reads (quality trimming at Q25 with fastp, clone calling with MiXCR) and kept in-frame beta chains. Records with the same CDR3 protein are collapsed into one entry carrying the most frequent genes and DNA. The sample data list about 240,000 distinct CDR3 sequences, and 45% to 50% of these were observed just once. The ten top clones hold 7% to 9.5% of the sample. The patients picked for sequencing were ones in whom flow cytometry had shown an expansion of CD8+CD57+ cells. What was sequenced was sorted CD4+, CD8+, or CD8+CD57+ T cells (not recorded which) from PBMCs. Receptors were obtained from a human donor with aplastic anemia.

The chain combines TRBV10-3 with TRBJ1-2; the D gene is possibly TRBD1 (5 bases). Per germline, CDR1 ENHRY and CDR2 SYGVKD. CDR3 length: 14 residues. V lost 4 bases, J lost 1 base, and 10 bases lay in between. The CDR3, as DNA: TGTGCCATCAGTGTTGGGGGGTTTAACTATGGCTACACCTTC. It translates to CAISVGGFNYGYTF.

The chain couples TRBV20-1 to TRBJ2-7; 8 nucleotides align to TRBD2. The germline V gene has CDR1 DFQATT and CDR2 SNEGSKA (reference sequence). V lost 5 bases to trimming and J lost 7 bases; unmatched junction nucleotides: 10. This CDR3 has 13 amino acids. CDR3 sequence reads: CSAPGLGGGEQYF. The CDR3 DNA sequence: TGCAGTGCTCCGGGACTAGGGGGAGGTGAGCAGTACTTC.

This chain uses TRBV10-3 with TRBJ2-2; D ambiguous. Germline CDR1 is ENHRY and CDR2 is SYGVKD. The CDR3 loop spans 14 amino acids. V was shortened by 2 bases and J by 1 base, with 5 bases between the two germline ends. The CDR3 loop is CAISERENTGELFF. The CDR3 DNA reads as TGTGCCATCAGTGAGAGGGAGAACACCGGGGAGCTGTTTTTT.

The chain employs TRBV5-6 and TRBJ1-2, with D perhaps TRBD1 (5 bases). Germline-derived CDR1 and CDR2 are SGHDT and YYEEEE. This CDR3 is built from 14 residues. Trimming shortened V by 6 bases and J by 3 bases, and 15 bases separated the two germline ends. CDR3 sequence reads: CASIRIGTDYGYTF. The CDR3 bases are TGTGCCAGCATCCGCATCGGGACGGACTATGGCTACACCTTC.

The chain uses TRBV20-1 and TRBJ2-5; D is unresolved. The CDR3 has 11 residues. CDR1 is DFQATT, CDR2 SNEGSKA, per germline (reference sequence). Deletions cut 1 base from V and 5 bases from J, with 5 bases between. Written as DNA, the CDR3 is TGCAGTGCTAGAGTACGGGAGACCCAGTACTTC. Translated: CSARVRETQYF.

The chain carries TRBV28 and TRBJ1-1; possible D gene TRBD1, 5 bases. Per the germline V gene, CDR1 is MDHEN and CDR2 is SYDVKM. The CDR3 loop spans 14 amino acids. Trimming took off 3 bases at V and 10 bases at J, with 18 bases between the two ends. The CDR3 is CASSFLGVGGGAFF. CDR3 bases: TGTGCCAGCAGTTTTTTGGGCGTCGGGGGTGGAGCTTTCTTT. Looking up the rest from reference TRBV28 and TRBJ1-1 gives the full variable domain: DVKVTQSSRYLVKRTGEKVFLECVQDMDHENMFWYRQDPGLGLRLIYFSYDVKMKEKGDIPEGYSVSREKKERFSLILESASTNQTSMYLCASSFLGVGGGAFFGQGTRLTVV.

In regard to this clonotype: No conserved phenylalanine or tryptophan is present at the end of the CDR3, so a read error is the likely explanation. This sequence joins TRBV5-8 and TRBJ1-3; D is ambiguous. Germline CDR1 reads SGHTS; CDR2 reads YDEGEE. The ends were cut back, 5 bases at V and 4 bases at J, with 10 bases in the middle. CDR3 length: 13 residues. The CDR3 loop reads CASSGNSGNTIYL. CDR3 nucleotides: TGTGCCAGCAGTGGGAACAGCGGAAACACCATATATCTT.

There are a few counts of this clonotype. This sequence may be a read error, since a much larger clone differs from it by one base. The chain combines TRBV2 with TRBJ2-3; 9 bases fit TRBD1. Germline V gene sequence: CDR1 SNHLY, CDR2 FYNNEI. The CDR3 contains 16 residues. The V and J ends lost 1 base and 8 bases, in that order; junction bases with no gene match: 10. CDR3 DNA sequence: TGTGCCAGCAGTGAAGGCCGGGACAGGGTTGCAGGTACGCAGTATTTT. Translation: CASSEGRDRVAGTQYF. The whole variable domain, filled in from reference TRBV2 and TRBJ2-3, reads EPEVTQTPSHQVTQMGQEVILRCVPISNHLYFYWYRQILGQKVEFLVSFYNNEISEKSEIFDDQFSVERPDGSNFTLKIRSTKLEDSAMYFCASSEGRDRVAGTQYFGPGTRLTVL.